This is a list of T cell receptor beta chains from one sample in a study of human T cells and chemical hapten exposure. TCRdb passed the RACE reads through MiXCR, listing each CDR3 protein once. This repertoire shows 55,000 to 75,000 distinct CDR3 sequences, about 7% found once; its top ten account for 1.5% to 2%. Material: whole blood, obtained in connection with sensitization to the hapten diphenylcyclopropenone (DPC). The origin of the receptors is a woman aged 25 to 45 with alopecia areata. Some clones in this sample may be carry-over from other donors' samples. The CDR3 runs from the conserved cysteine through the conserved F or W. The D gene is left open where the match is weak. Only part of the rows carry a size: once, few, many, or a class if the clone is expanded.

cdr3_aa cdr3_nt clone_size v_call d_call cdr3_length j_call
CASSRRGDSNQPQHF TGTGCCAGCAGCAGGCGGGGGGATAGCAATCAGCCCCAGCATTTT many TRBV5-6 - 15 TRBJ1-5
CASSANRGLSEKLFF TGTGCTAGCAGCGCCAACAGGGGGCTGTCTGAAAAACTGTTTTTT many TRBV7-7 TRBD1 15 TRBJ1-4
CASSLKARLLEAYNEQFF TGTGCCAGCAGCTTAAAGGCCAGGCTCCTCGAAGCGTACAATGAGCAGTTCTTC few TRBV7-8 - 18 TRBJ2-1
CASSYSKDRGGNTIYF TGTGCCAGCAGTTACTCCAAGGACAGGGGTGGAAACACCATATATTTT many TRBV6-6 TRBD1 16 TRBJ1-3
CASSQLQGFIDTQYF TGCGCCAGCAGCCAGCTACAGGGGTTTATAGATACGCAGTATTTT - TRBV5-1 TRBD1 15 TRBJ2-3
CASSLETGGTPYNSPLHF TGCGCCAGCAGCTTAGAGACAGGGGGCACTCCCTATAATTCACCCCTCCACTTT many TRBV5-1 TRBD1 18 TRBJ1-6
CASSLVERETQYF TGTGCCAGCAGCTTGGTCGAGAGGGAGACCCAGTACTTC - TRBV5-4 - 13 TRBJ2-5
CASSFDSYEQYF TGCGCCAGCAGCTTTGACAGCTACGAGCAGTACTTC many TRBV5-1 - 12 TRBJ2-7
CASSVGTRGQPQHF TGTGCCAGCAGTGTCGGGACCCGCGGCCAGCCCCAGCATTTT many TRBV6-1 - 14 TRBJ1-5
CAWSVQSSGGNEKLFF TGTGCCTGGAGTGTACAGTCATCCGGGGGCAATGAAAAACTGTTTTTT many TRBV30 - 16 TRBJ1-4
CASSLTGEGQPQHF TGTGCCAGCAGTTTAACAGGGGAAGGTCAGCCCCAGCATTTT many TRBV12-3/TRBV12-4 TRBD1 14 TRBJ1-5
CASSVVGTVSTDTQYF TGTGCCAGCAGCGTAGTGGGGACAGTAAGCACAGATACGCAGTATTTT few TRBV9 TRBD1 16 TRBJ2-3
CASSPAGTGPRNQPQHF TGTGCCAGCAGCCCGGCGGGGACAGGGCCCCGCAATCAGCCCCAGCATTTT - TRBV7-8 TRBD1 17 TRBJ1-5
CSVLGQGKNTF TGCAGCGTTCTGGGACAGGGGAAGAACACCTTC - TRBV29-1 TRBD1 11 TRBJ1-2
CSARARNYGYTF TGCAGTGCTAGAGCCCGGAACTATGGCTACACCTTC many TRBV20-1 - 12 TRBJ1-2
CASSWGAEEQPQHF TGTGCCAGCAGCTGGGGGGCGGAGGAGCAGCCCCAGCATTTT few TRBV7-2 - 14 TRBJ1-5
CASSLASSFHHLLQGARQPQHF TGTGCCAGCAGCCTAGCTTCAAGTTTCCACCACTTGCTACAGGGGGCAAGGCAGCCCCAGCATTTT many TRBV12-3/TRBV12-4 TRBD1 22 TRBJ1-5
CASSLNGGELAKNIQYF TGTGCCAGCAGCCTCAATGGGGGGGAACTAGCCAAAAACATTCAGTACTTC many TRBV13 TRBD2 17 TRBJ2-4
CASSHRTGTGTSPLHF TGTGCCAGCAGCCACCGTACCGGGACAGGGACTTCACCCCTCCACTTT few TRBV3-1 TRBD1 16 TRBJ1-6
CASSQAVWAPGVAKNIQYF TGCGCCAGCAGCCAAGCGGTTTGGGCACCGGGAGTAGCCAAAAACATTCAGTACTTC - TRBV4-3 - 19 TRBJ2-4
CVSGQELANPGELFF TGTGTCAGCGGTCAGGAGTTAGCGAACCCCGGGGAGCTGTTTTTT - TRBV7-2 - 15 TRBJ2-2
CASSQESRGNTDTQYF TGTGCCAGCAGCCAAGAGTCGAGGGGTAACACAGATACGCAGTATTTT many TRBV3-1 - 16 TRBJ2-3
CSVELVRRDYGYTF TGCAGCGTTGAACTCGTTCGGCGGGACTATGGCTACACCTTC many TRBV29-1 - 14 TRBJ1-2
CASSLEQGTGELFF TGTGCCAGCAGCTTAGAACAGGGTACCGGGGAGCTGTTTTTT few TRBV7-3 - 14 TRBJ2-2
CAISGTGQGRNTEAFF TGTGCCATCAGTGGAACGGGACAGGGACGGAACACTGAAGCTTTCTTT many TRBV10-3 TRBD1 16 TRBJ1-1
CASSYDRYQETQYF TGTGCCAGCAGTTACGACAGGTACCAAGAGACCCAGTACTTC - TRBV6-5 - 14 TRBJ2-5
CASSLAGTNEQYF TGTGCCAGCAGCTTAGCGGGGACAAACGAGCAGTACTTC many TRBV7-9 - 13 TRBJ2-7
CSVYADRGLSYTF TGCAGCGTTTATGCGGACAGGGGATTAAGCTACACCTTC - TRBV29-1 TRBD1 13 TRBJ1-2
CSVEDRVNTEAFF TGCAGCGTTGAAGATCGAGTGAACACTGAAGCTTTCTTT few TRBV29-1 - 13 TRBJ1-1
CSVQGQGVVGANVLTF TGCAGCGTTCAGGGACAGGGCGTCGTAGGAGCCAACGTCCTGACTTTC few TRBV29-1 TRBD1 16 TRBJ2-6
CASSHSGTGNEKLFF TGTGCCAGCAGCCACTCTGGGACAGGGAATGAAAAACTGTTTTTT - TRBV14 TRBD1 15 TRBJ1-4
CASSTNAWGPNTEAFF TGTGCCAGTAGTACCAACGCCTGGGGGCCGAACACTGAAGCTTTCTTT few TRBV19 - 16 TRBJ1-1
CASSPPGGSNTEAFF TGTGCCAGCAGCCCCCCTGGGGGCTCGAACACTGAAGCTTTCTTT - TRBV9 - 15 TRBJ1-1
CAISVGEDTQYF TGTGCCATCAGTGTGGGTGAGGATACGCAGTATTTT many TRBV10-3 - 12 TRBJ2-3
CASSPTRWGAGYTF TGTGCCAGCAGTCCTACACGGTGGGGGGCTGGCTACACCTTC many TRBV12-3/TRBV12-4 - 14 TRBJ1-2
CAISESDRRRNTIYF TGTGCCATCAGTGAGTCGGACAGGAGACGAAACACCATATATTTT few TRBV10-3 TRBD1 15 TRBJ1-3
CATSGTGGTDTQYF TGTGCCACCAGTGGGACAGGGGGCACAGATACGCAGTATTTT - TRBV24-1 TRBD1 14 TRBJ2-3
CASSYYPGLERLSSYNEQFF TGTGCCAGCAGCTACTACCCAGGACTAGAAAGACTAAGCTCCTACAATGAGCAGTTCTTC many TRBV13 TRBD2 20 TRBJ2-1
CASSLGVRQPQHF TGTGCCAGCAGCTTGGGGGTCCGTCAGCCCCAGCATTTT few TRBV11-2 - 13 TRBJ1-5
CASRTKQQGSEKLFF TGTGCCAGCCGTACTAAACAACAGGGATCTGAAAAACTGTTTTTT - TRBV27 - 15 TRBJ1-4